These 8 T cell receptor beta chains share one sample of origin, sequenced in a study of spatial heterogeneity in lung cancer. Time point given: sample taken at primary tumor resection. MiXCR, run by TCRdb on the 5' RACE reads, gives a single entry per CDR3 protein. Here the sample spans roughly 23,000 distinct CDR3 sequences, roughly 4.7% being singletons. Sequencing was performed on PBMCs, taken at surgery. The receptors were gathered from a male donor with early-stage non-small cell lung cancer.

There are many counts of this clonotype. The V call is TRBV2, the J call TRBJ2-5; D unclear. Germline-derived CDR1 and CDR2 are SNHLY and FYNNEI. V lost 1 base and J 6 bases, leaving 12 bases between the germline ends. The CDR3 consists of 14 residues. In DNA, the CDR3 is TGTGCCAGCAGTGAAGAGGTGGCCCCTAAGACCCAGTACTTC. It yields the protein CASSEEVAPKTQYF.

This clonotype appeared many times. The gene calls are TRBV7-9 and TRBJ2-6; D is ambiguous. V was shortened by 5 bases and J by 0 bases, with 11 bases between the two germline ends. The CDR3 is 16 residues long. Germline CDR1 reads SEHNR; CDR2 reads FQNEAQ (reference sequence). The CDR3: CASSPPLGSGANVLTF. Written as DNA, the CDR3 is TGTGCCAGCAGCCCTCCGTTGGGCTCTGGGGCCAACGTCCTGACTTTC. The full variable domain, completed using reference TRBV7-9 and TRBJ2-6, is DTGVSQNPRHKITKRGQNVTFRCDPISEHNRLYWYRQTLGQGPEFLTYFQNEAQLEKSRLLSDRFSAERPKGSFSTLEIQRTEQGDSAMYLCASSPPLGSGANVLTFGAGSRLTVL.

This clonotype qualifies as medium-sized. The CDR3 region is CASSLSRGSTDTQYF. The CDR3 nucleotides read TGCGCCAGCAGCTTGTCCCGGGGGAGCACAGATACGCAGTATTTT. The gene calls are TRBV5-1 and TRBJ2-3; perhaps TRBD2 as D (6 bases). The germline gives CDR1 SGHRS, CDR2 YFSETQ. V was shortened by 1 base and J by 0 bases, with 9 bases between the two germline ends. This CDR3 is built from 15 residues.

In the case of this clonotype: One base away lies a much larger clone, so this may be a sequencing read error. The chain recombines TRBV7-2 with TRBJ2-1; D is possibly TRBD2 (5 bases). CDR3 size: 16 residues. V shed 6 bases and J shed 4 bases, with 19 bases lying between them. From germline, CDR1 is SGHTA and CDR2 FQGNSA. The CDR3 sequence: CASSPGILSIYNEQFF. CDR3 coding DNA: TGTGCCAGCAGTCCGGGGATATTATCAATTTACAATGAGCAGTTCTTC.

In this sample, this clonotype is medium-sized (0.01 to 0.1%). This sequence joins TRBV4-2 and TRBJ2-6; the D call may be TRBD1 or TRBD2 (5 bases each). V lost 0 bases, J lost 5 bases, and 8 bases lay in between. Per germline, CDR1 LGHNA and CDR2 YNFKEQ. The CDR3 runs 15 residues. Here the CDR3 reads CASSQDGTWANVLTF. In nucleotides, the CDR3 is TGTGCCAGCAGCCAAGATGGGACCTGGGCCAACGTCCTGACTTTC.

This clonotype was seen many times. The rearrangement links TRBV4-3 to TRBJ2-7; 9 bases line up with TRBD1. With V trimmed by 4 bases and J by 5 bases, 6 bases remained unmatched. Germline-derived CDR1 and CDR2 are LGHNA and YSLEER. The CDR3 totals 14 residues. Written as DNA, the CDR3 is TGCGCCAGCAGCCTACAGGGGGCACGGGACGAGCAGTACTTC. As protein: CASSLQGARDEQYF.

Many counts were recorded for this clonotype. J is TRBJ1-1 and V is TRBV4-1, with D unresolved. This CDR3 is 16 amino acids long. Trimming took 0 bases from V and 1 from J, leaving 12 bases between them. Germline V gene data show CDR1 as MGHRA and CDR2 as YSYEKL. The CDR3 here is CASSQDRRRTNTEAFF. Here the CDR3 DNA reads TGCGCCAGCAGCCAAGATCGAAGACGGACGAACACTGAAGCTTTCTTT.

The V gene is TRBV12-3 or TRBV12-4, the J gene TRBJ1-3; 8 nucleotides line up with TRBD1. V lost 6 bases and J lost 2; bases outside the gene matches: 9. The CDR3 extends over 16 amino acids. CDR3: CASSKRTGITGNTIYF. The CDR3 nucleotides read TGTGCCAGCAGCAAACGGACAGGGATCACTGGAAACACCATATATTTT.